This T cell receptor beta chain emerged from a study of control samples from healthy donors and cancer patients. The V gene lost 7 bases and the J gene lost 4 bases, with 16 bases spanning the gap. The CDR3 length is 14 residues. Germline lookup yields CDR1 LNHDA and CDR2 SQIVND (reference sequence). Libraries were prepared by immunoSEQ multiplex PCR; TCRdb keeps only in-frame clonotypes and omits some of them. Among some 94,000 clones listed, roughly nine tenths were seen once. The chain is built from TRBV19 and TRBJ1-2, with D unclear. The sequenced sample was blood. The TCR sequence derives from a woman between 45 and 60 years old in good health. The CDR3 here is CASTPRTDLYGYTF. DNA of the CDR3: TGTGCCAGTACTCCCAGGACGGACCTCTATGGCTACACCTTC.